These 9 T cell receptor beta chains share one sample of origin, sequenced in a study of T cell responses to AZD1222 COVID-19 vaccine. Measured with immunoSEQ multiplex PCR; TCRdb has only the in-frame clones, and not every one. The sample yields about 130,000 clones, around 90% seen once. The source material was peripheral blood, sampled 28 days after the second AZD1222 dose. The receptor set was obtained from an adult who received the AZD1222 COVID-19 vaccine.

The chain has TRBV28 and TRBJ2-7; a possible D gene is TRBD2 (6 bases). The CDR3 extends over 14 amino acids. Germline CDR1 and CDR2: MDHEN and SYDVKM. Trimming left V 2 bases short and J 0 bases short, with 8 bases between. The CDR3 bases are TGTGCCAGCAGTTTAGGCGGGAACTCCTACGAGCAGTACTTC. Amino acid sequence: CASSLGGNSYEQYF.

The V gene is TRBV7-3, the J gene TRBJ2-5, with D possibly being TRBD2 (5 bases). With 7 bases removed from V and 5 bases from J, the gap between germline ends came to 26 bases. The CDR3 runs to 17 residues. The germline V gene has CDR1 SGHTA and CDR2 FQGTGA. CDR3 sequence reads: CASTTNREWCGFETQYF. CDR3 bases: TGTGCCAGCACCACCAATCGGGAATGGTGTGGGTTTGAGACCCAGTACTTC. Full variable domain (outside the CDR3, taken from reference TRBV7-3 and TRBJ2-5): GAGVSQTPSNKVTEKGKYVELRCDPISGHTALYWYRQSLGQGPEFLIYFQGTGAADDSGLPNDRFFAVRPEGSVSTLKIQRTERGDSAVYLCASTTNREWCGFETQYFGPGTRLLVL.

The count of this clone is one. The V call is TRBV4-1, the J call TRBJ2-1; 10 bases line up with TRBD2. J lost 2 bases, V lost 1 base, and 8 bases had no gene match. This CDR3 spans 18 amino acids. Looked up from germline, CDR1 is MGHRA and CDR2 is YSYEKL. CDR3 in DNA: TGCGCCAGCAGCCAAGCCCCCTCACTAGCGGGGCCCTACAATGAGCAGTTCTTC. This encodes CASSQAPSLAGPYNEQFF.

The V and J genes are TRBV11-1 and TRBJ2-5; D perhaps matches TRBD2 (5 bases). This CDR3 comprises 13 residues. Trimming shortened V by 1 base and J by 5 bases, and 8 bases separated the two germline ends. The V gene's germline CDR1 is SGHAT and CDR2 FQDESV (reference sequence). CDR3 nucleotides: TGTGCCAGCAGCTTAGGTGAGGGTGAGACCCAGTACTTC. It is translated as CASSLGEGETQYF.

The rearrangement uses TRBV4-1 and TRBJ1-5; D is undetermined. Trimming pared 4 bases from V and 0 bases from J, leaving 13 bases between. Germline loops: CDR1 MGHRA, CDR2 YSYEKL. This CDR3 spans 16 amino acids. As DNA, the CDR3 is TGCGCCAGCAGCCTCGAACATAGGCGTAGCAATCAGCCCCAGCATTTT. Translation gives CASSLEHRRSNQPQHF.

The rearrangement joins TRBV27 to TRBJ1-1; TRBD1 agrees at 9 bases. Trimming cost V 10 bases and J 2 bases; bases outside gene matches: 8. The CDR3 has 14 amino acids. CDR1 and CDR2 from the germline V gene are MNHEY and SMNVEV (reference sequence). The CDR3 loop reads CATLRQGVNTEAFF. The CDR3 DNA sequence: TGTGCCACCCTACGACAGGGGGTAAACACTGAAGCTTTCTTT.

The chain joins TRBV10-3 to TRBJ2-7; maybe TRBD1 (6 bases). This CDR3 region has 13 residues. The germline CDR1 and CDR2 sequences are ENHRY and SYGVKD. The V end lost 6 bases, the J end lost 0 bases, and 9 bases lay between the germline ends. The CDR3: CAISEDSSYEQYF. The CDR3 DNA reads TGTGCCATCAGCGAGGACAGCTCCTACGAGCAGTACTTC.

This chain joins TRBV29-1 and TRBJ1-2; a weak D match, TRBD1 (6 bases). The germline gives CDR1 SQVTM, CDR2 ANQGSEA. The germline V and J ends were trimmed by 0 bases and 4 bases, with 21 bases remaining between them. The CDR3 contains 17 residues. The DNA of the CDR3 is TGCAGCGTTGAAGAAAGGTTCGGGGGGGCGCTTGGCTATGGCTACACCTTC. Protein sequence: CSVEERFGGALGYGYTF.

The chain recombines TRBV7-9 with TRBJ1-2, with D possibly matching TRBD1 (6 bases). Trimming left V 5 bases short and J 0 bases short, with 16 bases between. The CDR3 has 16 amino acids. Germline CDR1 SEHNR, CDR2 FQNEAQ (reference sequence). The CDR3 sequence: CASSTTRGEANYGYTF. CDR3 DNA sequence: TGTGCCAGCAGCACCACTAGGGGGGAAGCTAACTATGGCTACACCTTC.